These 6 T cell receptor beta chains share one sample of origin, sequenced in a study of T cell responses to AZD1222 COVID-19 vaccine (dated by TCRdb to about 2021). This specimen's time point label, per the study, means: about 28 days (+/-7) after the second vaccine dose. The method behind the library was the immunoSEQ multiplex PCR assay. The table was pulled from immuneACCESS by TCRdb, which kept in-frame rearrangements only. Such tables lose some clones; where checked, under half of the loss comes from unresolved V genes, and the rest has no known cause. This sample gives tens of thousands of clones in total; about 90% of them show up just once. The ten largest make up less than 9% of the sample. Sequencing used peripheral blood, obtained 28 days after the second AZD1222 dose. These receptors were collected from an adult who received the AZD1222 COVID-19 vaccine.

CDR3 residues: CASSPGTGNYGYTF. Written as DNA, the CDR3 is TGTGCCAGCAGCCCCGGGACAGGGAACTATGGCTACACCTTC. This chain joins TRBV3-1 (or the pseudogene TRBV3-2) and TRBJ1-2; 9 bases match TRBD1. The CDR3 is 14 amino acids. V lost 4 bases, J lost 2 bases, and 2 bases stayed unmatched. The V gene's germline CDR1 is LGHDT and CDR2 YNNKEL (reference sequence).

The chain carries TRBV11-2 and TRBJ2-7; D is perhaps TRBD1 (5 bases). Trimming cost V 2 bases and J 1 base, with 6 bases left between them. The germline CDR1 and CDR2 sequences are SGHAT and FQNNGV. The CDR3 totals 13 residues. CDR3 DNA: TGTGCCAGCAGCTTACAGGGATCCTACGAGCAGTACTTC. Protein sequence: CASSLQGSYEQYF.

The chain couples TRBV28 to TRBJ2-7; 7 bases map to TRBD1. There are 14 residues in the CDR3. The V segment lost 6 bases and the J segment 2 bases; nucleotides outside the gene matches: 7. Germline-derived CDR1 and CDR2 are MDHEN and SYDVKM. The CDR3: CASRFRTGPYEQYF. The CDR3 DNA sequence: TGTGCCAGCAGATTTCGGACAGGCCCCTACGAGCAGTACTTC.

This clone was observed a single time. The CDR3 loop reads CASSPLGDEQYF. The CDR3 DNA is TGTGCCAGCAGCCCCCTCGGCGACGAGCAGTACTTC. The V call is TRBV6-5, the J call TRBJ2-7; no firm D call. CDR3 length equals 12 residues. Germline CDR1 reads MNHEY; CDR2 reads SVGAGI. V gave up 6 bases and J gave up 5 bases, with 11 bases separating them.

The chain uses TRBV19 and TRBJ1-1; D gene uncertain. There are 8 residues in the CDR3. V was clipped by 9 bases and J by 11 bases, with 7 bases between them. Germline assignment: CDR1 LNHDA and CDR2 SQIVND (reference sequence). The CDR3 is CARRRAFF. The CDR3 DNA follows: TGTGCCAGGCGTCGGGCTTTCTTT.

This clone was recorded a few times. V usage is TRBV18 and J usage is TRBJ2-7; D unresolved. This CDR3 region has 13 residues. Per germline, CDR1 KGHSH and CDR2 LQKENI. The germline V and J ends were trimmed by 1 base and 3 bases, with 7 bases remaining between them. For the CDR3, the DNA is TGTGCCAGCTCACCACAAGGCTTCTACGAGCAGTACTTC. It translates to CASSPQGFYEQYF.